Each of the 4 T cell receptor beta chains below was sequenced from the same sample in a study of cytomegalovirus exposure and HLA in healthy donors. This PCR relied on a set of 60 Vbeta primers and 13 Jbeta primers. Data came from immunoSEQ multiplex PCR; TCRdb stores just in-frame clones and leaves some out. This table has 98,000 or so clones, about 80% appearing once. Sequencing was carried out using PBMCs. Receptors were obtained from a woman aged 40 to 50 in good health and CMV-seronegative.

The chain joins TRBV29-1 to TRBJ2-1, with 14 positions matching TRBD2. CDR1 is SQVTM and CDR2 is ANQGSEA in the germline V gene. Trimming took 5 bases from V and 0 from J; bases not matched to a gene: 9. The CDR3 loop spans 18 amino acids. DNA for the CDR3: TGCAGCGTTACAGGACTAGCGGGAGGCCCAAGCTCCTACAATGAGCAGTTCTTC. Protein sequence: CSVTGLAGGPSSYNEQFF.

V and J are TRBV27 and TRBJ2-7, with 10 nucleotides matching TRBD1. Germline V CDR1 and CDR2: MNHEY, SMNVEV (reference sequence). V shed 5 bases and J 6 bases; nucleotides not matched to a gene: 13. The CDR3 consists of 16 residues. CDR3 sequence: CASSPYLGTGVGEQYF. The DNA for the CDR3 is TGTGCCAGCAGTCCCTACCTTGGGACAGGGGTGGGCGAGCAGTACTTC.

This rearrangement joins TRBV5-6 to TRBJ1-6, with D possibly matching TRBD1 (6 bases). This CDR3 region has 15 residues. Germline V lookup: CDR1 SGHDT, CDR2 YYEEEE. V dropped 4 bases and J dropped 4 bases, with 12 bases sitting between them. Here the CDR3 DNA reads TGTGCCAGCAGCCCCCGGACAGCTTATAATTCACCCCTCCACTTT. This codes for CASSPRTAYNSPLHF.

The DNA of the CDR3 is TGTGCCAGTAGTATTTGGCAGGGAAGAGAAGCTGAAGCTTTCTTT. Residues: CASSIWQGREAEAFF. This rearrangement joins TRBV19 to TRBJ1-1, with D possibly being TRBD1 (5 bases). The CDR3 extends over 15 amino acids. V was clipped by 3 bases and J by 6 bases, with 17 bases between them. CDR1 is LNHDA, CDR2 SQIVND, per germline (reference sequence).